This T cell receptor (beta chain) was identified during a study of T cell changes during pregnancy in multiple sclerosis. Produced via immunoSEQ multiplex PCR; TCRdb's table is partial and in-frame only. Here the sample spans 30,000 to 40,000 clones, around 87% being singletons. Trimming left V 3 bases short and J 2 bases short, with 7 bases between. The CDR3 is made up of 12 amino acids. Germline V gives CDR1 GTSNPN, CDR2 SVGIG (reference sequence). V gene TRBV30 combines with J gene TRBJ1-1; D not resolved. The material was CD4+ T cells from peripheral blood mononuclear cells, obtained in the second trimester of pregnancy. The TCR was taken from a female donor with multiple sclerosis, enrolled in a pregnancy study. The CDR3 bases are TGTGCCTGGAGGGGGAGTAACACTGAAGCTTTCTTT. Translated: CAWRGSNTEAFF.